The 22 T cell receptor beta chains below all came from one sample that was sequenced in a study of vaccination and CD4 T cells after COVID-19. Stated treatment: roughly 10-day PBMC culture with coronavirus spike peptide pools or control peptides (ViraFEST assay). These receptors have no identified antigens. CD4+ T cells that had been cultured provided DNA sequenced with the Oncomine TCR Beta short-read assay. In TCRdb, the PCR reads were re-called with MiXCR into one record per CDR3 protein. Of roughly 20,000 distinct CDR3 sequences listed, about 40% are singletons. The sample here was CD4+ T cells from blood, cultured in vitro, taken before SARS-CoV-2 vaccination. The receptors were sampled from a human donor who had recovered from COVID-19.

On this clonotype: At one end, the junction sequence differs from germline, possibly due to a read error. This chain joins TRBV9 and TRBJ1-1; possible D gene TRBD1, 5 bases. There are 13 residues in the CDR3. Germline V gene sequence: CDR1 SGDLS, CDR2 YYNGEE. CDR3 nucleotides: TGTGCCAGCAGCGAAACAGCGGACACTGAAGCTCTCTTT. The encoded protein is CASSETADTEALF.

This clonotype was counted a few times. This chain links TRBV7-2 with TRBJ2-3, with a possible D match to TRBD1 (6 bases). Germline V gene lookup returns CDR1 SGHTA and CDR2 FQGNSA. The CDR3 has 15 residues. Trimming removed 2 bases at V and 3 bases at J, with 12 bases between. CDR3 region: CASSLSRGPTDTQYF. In nucleotides, the CDR3 is TGTGCCAGCAGCTTATCCAGGGGACCAACAGATACGCAGTATTTT.

This clonotype came up once. The V and J genes are TRBV7-8 and TRBJ2-2, with D tentatively TRBD1 or TRBD2 (5 bases each). Germline CDR1 SGHVS, CDR2 FQNEAQ. V gave up 5 bases and J gave up 2 bases, with 18 bases separating them. The CDR3 has 17 amino acids. DNA for the CDR3: TGTGCCAGCAGCATTCTTTCGGGACGGATTAACACCGGGGAGCTGTTTTTT. It codes for CASSILSGRINTGELFF.

This clonotype was recorded only once. The rearrangement links TRBV6-2 or TRBV6-3 to TRBJ1-2; no firm D call. This CDR3 has 14 amino acids. Germline V gives CDR1 MNHEY, CDR2 SVGEGT. Trimming left V 6 bases short and J 2 bases short, with 13 bases between. CDR3 protein: CASRTGGWNYGYTF. DNA for the CDR3: TGTGCCAGCAGAACCGGAGGATGGAACTATGGCTACACCTTC.

This sequence joins TRBV29-1 and TRBJ2-3, with TRBD2 matching 10 bases. CDR3 size: 15 residues. The J segment lost 0 bases and the V segment lost 6 bases, leaving 6 bases of the junction unmatched. CDR1 and CDR2 from the germline V gene are SQVTM and ANQGSEA. The CDR3 is CSVGGLAISTDTQYF. DNA for the CDR3: TGCAGCGTGGGGGGACTAGCGATTAGCACAGATACGCAGTATTTT.

J is TRBJ1-5 and V is TRBV6-1, with TRBD1 identical over 7 bases. Trimming removed 5 bases from V and 9 bases from J; junction bases left unmatched: 7. CDR1 and CDR2 (germline): MNHNS, SASEGT. The CDR3 has 13 amino acids. The CDR3 DNA reads TGTGCCAGCAGTAGGAACAGGGGAATGCCCCAGCATTTT. Translating it yields CASSRNRGMPQHF.

This chain uses TRBV29-1 with TRBJ1-2; D unclear. In germline, CDR1 is SQVTM, CDR2 ANQGSEA. Between the trimmed V and J ends, which lost 4 bases and 7 bases, there was a span of 16 bases. The CDR3 contains 13 residues. CDR3 protein: CSVAGRQTAGYTF. The CDR3 DNA is TGCAGCGTTGCAGGACGTCAGACGGCTGGCTACACCTTC.

This clonotype was detected only a few times. The V call is TRBV28, the J call TRBJ1-1; D perhaps matches TRBD1 (5 bases). V lost 6 bases and J lost 1, with 12 bases in between. Germline assignment: CDR1 MDHEN and CDR2 SYDVKM. This CDR3 region has 14 residues. CDR3 in amino acids: CASRRGGSNTEAFF. CDR3 nucleotide sequence: TGTGCCAGCAGGAGGGGTGGGTCGAACACTGAAGCTTTCTTT.

This clonotype has a handful of counts. The CDR3, as DNA: TGTGCCAGCAGCTTCCCCGGGGCCAACGTCCTGACTTTC. This codes for CASSFPGANVLTF. The gene calls are TRBV7-2 and TRBJ2-6; D is unresolved. CDR1 and CDR2 (germline): SGHTA, FQGNSA. CDR3 size: 13 residues. V was cut by 3 bases and J by 4 bases, with 4 bases left in between.

This clonotype was seen once. The chain combines TRBV19 with TRBJ2-2; D gene unclear. There are 14 residues in the CDR3. CDR1 is LNHDA, CDR2 SQIVND, per germline (reference sequence). Trimming took 3 bases from V and 5 from J, leaving 10 bases between them. The CDR3 loop reads CASSIGDRTGELFF. DNA for the CDR3: TGTGCCAGTAGTATCGGTGATAGGACCGGGGAGCTGTTTTTT.

The rearrangement links TRBV6-2 or TRBV6-3 to TRBJ1-5; D remains unclear. This CDR3 comprises 15 residues. Germline CDR1 and CDR2: MNHEY and SVGEGT. Trimming took off 2 bases at V and 0 bases at J, with 8 bases between the two ends. For the CDR3, the DNA is TGTGCCAGCAGTTACGAAGGCGGTAGCAATCAGCCCCAGCATTTT. Translated: CASSYEGGSNQPQHF.

V usage is TRBV7-2 and J usage is TRBJ1-2; 8 bases align to TRBD1. Germline V lookup: CDR1 SGHTA, CDR2 FQGNSA. The CDR3 extends over 14 amino acids. The V gene end was trimmed by 6 bases and the J gene end by 6 bases; junction bases not matched to a gene: 9. CDR3 sequence reads: CASRPRTGFDGYTF. The DNA for the CDR3 is TGTGCCAGCAGGCCAAGGACAGGGTTTGATGGCTACACCTTC.

This clonotype was seen a few times. The chain recombines TRBV28 with TRBJ1-5, with D possibly TRBD1 on 6 matching bases. V gave up 7 bases and J gave up 7 bases, with 29 bases separating them. Germline V CDR1 and CDR2: MDHEN, SYDVKM. This CDR3 contains 18 residues. The CDR3 nucleotides read TGTGCCAGCACCGCACCTCTCGGGGGGCGCCGGATGGGGCAGCCCCAGCATTTT. This encodes CASTAPLGGRRMGQPQHF.

This clonotype turned up a few times. The chain is built from TRBV11-2 and TRBJ2-7; D not resolved. Per the germline V gene, CDR1 is SGHAT and CDR2 is FQNNGV. The V end was cut by 3 bases, the J end by 5 bases, with 14 bases between. The length of the CDR3 is 14 residues. The DNA of the CDR3 is TGTGCCAGCAGCTTCAGAGGCGGAGCCAACGAGCAGTACTTC. Its protein product is CASSFRGGANEQYF.

This clonotype turned up a few times. This chain uses TRBV25-1 with TRBJ1-5; TRBD1 might be the D (6 bases). With 6 bases removed from V and 1 base from J, the gap between germline ends came to 13 bases. The CDR3 sequence is 15 residues long. Per germline, CDR1 MGHDK and CDR2 SYGVNS. CDR3 loop: CASRGGGGSNQPQHF. DNA for the CDR3: TGTGCCAGCAGAGGGGGGGGTGGAAGCAATCAGCCCCAGCATTTT.

CDR3 sequence: CAISLQGGNSPLHF. The CDR3 DNA sequence: TGTGCCATCAGCTTACAGGGGGGCAATTCACCCCTCCACTTT. This rearrangement joins TRBV10-3 to TRBJ1-6, with TRBD1 identical over 8 bases. This CDR3 is 14 amino acids long. V was clipped by 6 bases and J by 7 bases; unmatched bases: 5. Germline values: CDR1 ENHRY, CDR2 SYGVKD.

In its sample, this clonotype was seen a few times. This chain connects TRBV5-4 to TRBJ1-1, with D tentatively TRBD1 (5 bases). Germline V CDR1 and CDR2: SGHNT, YYREEE (reference sequence). CDR3 size: 13 residues. V was clipped by 0 bases and J by 6 bases, with 9 bases between them. The CDR3 DNA follows: TGTGCCAGCAGCTTGGGAGGGGCCGCTGAAGCTTTCTTT. This gives the protein CASSLGGAAEAFF. The whole variable domain, remainder taken from reference TRBV5-4 and TRBJ1-1, is ETGVTQSPTHLIKTRGQQVTLRCSSQSGHNTVSWYQQALGQGPQFIFQYYREEENGRGNFPPRFSGLQFPNYSSELNVNALELDDSALYLCASSLGGAAEAFFGQGTRLTVV.

The chain couples TRBV5-6 to TRBJ2-7; D uncertain. The CDR3 runs 16 residues. Germline CDR1 is SGHDT and CDR2 is YYEEEE. V shed 5 bases and J shed 0 bases, with 18 bases lying between them. In DNA form, the CDR3 reads TGTGCCAGCAGTTTTACCAGCCAGCTTTACTCCTACGAGCAGTACTTC. Its protein product is CASSFTSQLYSYEQYF.

This sequence joins TRBV19 and TRBJ2-3; 12 nucleotides align to TRBD2. Germline V CDR1 and CDR2: LNHDA, SQIVND (reference sequence). V lost 5 bases to trimming and J lost 4 bases; unmatched junction nucleotides: 7. This CDR3 has 16 residues. DNA of the CDR3: TGTGCCAGTAGTCTTCCTAGCGGGGGGGCGGCAGATACGCAGTATTTT. Its translation: CASSLPSGGAADTQYF.

The chain employs TRBV18 and TRBJ2-5, with 9 bases matching TRBD2. Germline V CDR1 and CDR2: KGHSH, LQKENI. The V gene end was trimmed by 6 bases and the J gene end by 2 bases; junction bases not matched to a gene: 7. The CDR3 runs to 15 residues. CDR3 sequence reads: CASSLGTSGQETQYF. CDR3 nucleotides: TGTGCCAGCTCCCTCGGTACTAGCGGGCAAGAGACCCAGTACTTC.

The chain carries TRBV6-2 or TRBV6-3 and TRBJ2-7; D is ambiguous. Trimming removed 0 bases from V and 2 bases from J, with 23 bases in between. CDR3 length: 19 residues. Looked up from germline, CDR1 is MNHEY and CDR2 is SVGEGT. CDR3 bases: TGTGCCAGCAGTTACTCGAAAGGTAAAAACCCGGGTCGCGCCTACGAGCAGTACTTC. Residues: CASSYSKGKNPGRAYEQYF.

The rearrangement uses TRBV14 and TRBJ1-2; D is uncertain. This CDR3 contains 13 residues. From germline, CDR1 is SGHDN and CDR2 FVKESK. V was trimmed by 4 bases and J by 8 bases, leaving 14 bases between them. CDR3 sequence reads: CASSPHKDDGYTF. In DNA form, the CDR3 reads TGTGCCAGCAGCCCCCACAAGGATGACGGCTACACCTTC.